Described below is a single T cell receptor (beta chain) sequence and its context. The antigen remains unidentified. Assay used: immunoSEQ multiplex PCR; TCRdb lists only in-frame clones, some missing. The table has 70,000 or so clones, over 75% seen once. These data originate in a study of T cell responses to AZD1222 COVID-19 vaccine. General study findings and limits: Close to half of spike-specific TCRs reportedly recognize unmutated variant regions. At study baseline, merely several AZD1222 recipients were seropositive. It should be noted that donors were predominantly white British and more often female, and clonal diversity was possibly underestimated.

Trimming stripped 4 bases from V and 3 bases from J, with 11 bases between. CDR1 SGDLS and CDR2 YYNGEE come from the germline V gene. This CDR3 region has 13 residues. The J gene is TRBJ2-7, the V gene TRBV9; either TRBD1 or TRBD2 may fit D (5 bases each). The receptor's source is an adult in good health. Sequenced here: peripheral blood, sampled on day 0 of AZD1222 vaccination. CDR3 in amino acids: CASSQGTGYEQYF. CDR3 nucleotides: TGTGCCAGCAGCCAAGGGACGGGCTACGAGCAGTACTTC.